This TCR beta chain was identified in a study of T cell repertoires in cytomegalovirus infection. Study at large: An indication of both CMV infection and matching HLA type came from public TCR beta signatures. Points from the study as a whole: Summed frequency of public TCR beta families distinguished CMV carriers with the relevant HLA. Within the response measured ex vivo, HLA-C-restricted CMV-specific TCR beta clonotypes were dominant.

Points on this clonotype: Its antigen is still unknown.

Germline CDR1 and CDR2: MNHEY and SMNVEV (reference sequence). This CDR3 has 18 amino acids. The V gene lost 4 bases and the J gene lost 2 bases, with 20 bases spanning the gap. MiXCR was run by TCRdb on the reads, yielding one entry per CDR3 protein. The repertoire holds around 900,000 distinct CDR3 sequences, with roughly a third as singletons. The chain links TRBV27 to TRBJ1-4, with D uncertain. Sequencing used cultured CD8+ T cells from PBMCs, obtained from culture after CMV antigen stimulation. The sequence was collected from a human donor in good health (CMV status not recorded). Some clones in this sample may be carry-over from other donors' samples. CDR3 loop: CASSSRTEGLGTNEKLFF. CDR3 nucleotide sequence: TGTGCCAGCAGTTCCCGGACGGAAGGGTTGGGGACTAATGAAAAACTGTTTTTT.